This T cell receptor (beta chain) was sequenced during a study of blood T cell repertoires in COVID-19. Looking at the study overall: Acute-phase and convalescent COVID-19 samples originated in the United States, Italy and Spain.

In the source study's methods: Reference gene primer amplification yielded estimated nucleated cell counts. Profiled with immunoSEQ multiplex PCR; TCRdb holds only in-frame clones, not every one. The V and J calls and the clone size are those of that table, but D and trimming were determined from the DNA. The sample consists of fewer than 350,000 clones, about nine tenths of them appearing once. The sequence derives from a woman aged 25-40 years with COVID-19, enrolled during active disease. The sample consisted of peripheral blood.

DNA of the CDR3: TGTGCCAGCAGTTTATATAACAGGGGGCGCGGCAATCAGCCCCAGCATTTT. It yields the protein CASSLYNRGRGNQPQHF. The chain joins TRBV28 to TRBJ1-5; 9 bases are shared with TRBD1. The trim removed 1 base at V and 2 bases at J, leaving 6 bases unmatched. Germline V gene data show CDR1 as MDHEN and CDR2 as SYDVKM. There are 17 residues in the CDR3. Complete variable domain (other parts from reference TRBV28 and TRBJ1-5): DVKVTQSSRYLVKRTGEKVFLECVQDMDHENMFWYRQDPGLGLRLIYFSYDVKMKEKGDIPEGYSVSREKKERFSLILESASTNQTSMYLCASSLYNRGRGNQPQHFGDGTRLSIL.